These 30 T cell receptor beta chains were all obtained from the same sample, sequenced in a study of blood T cell repertoires in COVID-19. The assay was immunoSEQ multiplex PCR, and TCRdb's table has in-frame clones only and misses some. The data contain about 130,000 clones, roughly 80% of them singletons. The specimen sequenced was peripheral blood. All receptors come from a man aged 60-69 years who had recovered from COVID-19.

This clone was counted between two and nine times. The chain links TRBV9 to TRBJ2-2, with 7 bases that match TRBD1. The V gene's germline CDR1 is SGDLS and CDR2 YYNGEE. J was trimmed by 4 bases and V by 0 bases; bases with no gene match: 6. The CDR3 has 16 residues. The CDR3 spells CASSVDGTVSTGELFF. Here the CDR3 DNA reads TGTGCCAGCAGCGTAGACGGGACAGTATCCACCGGGGAGCTGTTTTTT.

This chain links TRBV3-1 (or the pseudogene TRBV3-2) with TRBJ2-7; a weak D match, TRBD2 (7 bases). The CDR3 runs 15 residues. The germline gives CDR1 LGHDT, CDR2 YNNKEL (reference sequence). Between the trimmed V and J ends, which lost 3 bases and 3 bases, there was a span of 15 bases. The chain's CDR3 is CASSQGGGFNYEQYF. CDR3 sequence (DNA): TGTGCCAGCAGCCAGGGAGGGGGGTTCAACTACGAGCAGTACTTC.

The rearrangement joins TRBV5-1 to TRBJ2-2; the match to TRBD1 covers 7 bases. This CDR3 is 17 amino acids long. Trimming took 4 bases from V and 0 from J; bases not matched to a gene: 9. Germline CDR1 SGHRS, CDR2 YFSETQ. The CDR3 reads CASSPQGVPSNTGELFF. The DNA of the CDR3 is TGCGCCAGCAGCCCCCAGGGGGTGCCTTCGAACACCGGGGAGCTGTTTTTT.

This chain uses TRBV5-4 with TRBJ1-3, with 7 bases that match TRBD1. Trimming cost V 2 bases and J 7 bases; bases outside gene matches: 9. The CDR3 is 15 residues long. From germline, CDR1 is SGHNT and CDR2 YYREEE (reference sequence). Here the CDR3 DNA reads TGTGCCAGCAGCTTAGACAGGGCCCTCTCTAACACCATATATTTT. Its protein product is CASSLDRALSNTIYF.

This clone came up once. This rearrangement joins TRBV5-1 to TRBJ1-1, with 9 bases aligning to TRBD1. After removal of 4 bases from V and 4 bases from J, the junction contained 8 bases not matched to a gene. Per the germline V gene, CDR1 is SGHRS and CDR2 is YFSETQ. The CDR3 runs to 15 residues. The CDR3, as DNA: TGCGCCAGCAGCCAGACAGGGGGTTCTGTCACTGAAGCTTTCTTT. This translates into CASSQTGGSVTEAFF.

The chain has TRBV9 and TRBJ1-2; 8 bases are shared with TRBD1. Germline-derived CDR1 and CDR2 are SGDLS and YYNGEE. CDR3 length equals 15 residues. V was pared by 3 bases and J by 6 bases, with 10 bases of the junction left unmatched. This CDR3 is CASSEAPDRGDGYTF. The CDR3 bases are TGTGCCAGCAGCGAGGCCCCCGACAGGGGAGATGGCTACACCTTC.

This rearrangement joins TRBV7-2 to TRBJ2-5; 11 nucleotides align to TRBD2. V gave up 0 bases and J gave up 1 base; unmatched junction bases: 4. This CDR3 is built from 17 residues. Germline CDR1 is SGHTA and CDR2 is FQGNSA. CDR3 bases: TGTGCCAGCAGCTTAGCGAGACTAGCGGGGTTCCAAGAGACCCAGTACTTC. Its protein product is CASSLARLAGFQETQYF.

The chain links TRBV3-1 (or the pseudogene TRBV3-2) to TRBJ1-2; perhaps TRBD1 as D (5 bases). In germline, CDR1 is LGHDT, CDR2 YNNKEL (reference sequence). The V gene lost 4 bases and the J gene lost 4 bases, with 16 bases spanning the gap. This CDR3 region has 15 residues. The CDR3, as DNA: TGTGCCAGCAGCCCCTCAGGGCCCCTTGGCTATGGCTACACCTTC. It yields the protein CASSPSGPLGYGYTF.

The chain employs TRBV5-5 and TRBJ1-4, with 8 nucleotides matching TRBD1. Germline V gives CDR1 SGHKS, CDR2 YYEKEE (reference sequence). The CDR3 extends over 16 amino acids. Trimming cost V 1 base and J 8 bases; bases outside gene matches: 10. CDR3 nucleotide sequence: TGTGCCAGCAGCTTGTCTACAGGGGGTAATTGGGAAAAACTGTTTTTT. Protein sequence: CASSLSTGGNWEKLFF. The full variable domain, in which reference TRBV5-5 and TRBJ1-4 provide the parts outside the CDR3, is DAGVTQSPTHLIKTRGQQVTLRCSPISGHKSVSWYQQVLGQGPQFIFQYYEKEERGRGNFPDRFSARQFPNYSSELNVNALLLGDSALYLCASSLSTGGNWEKLFFGSGTQLSVL.

V usage is TRBV20-1 and J usage is TRBJ2-1; no firm D call. The V gene's germline CDR1 is DFQATT and CDR2 SNEGSKA (reference sequence). V lost 3 bases and J 7 bases, leaving 19 bases between the germline ends. The CDR3 spans 15 residues. CDR3 region: CSASDGVPSLNEQFF. CDR3 bases: TGCAGTGCTAGTGACGGAGTCCCCTCCCTAAATGAGCAGTTCTTC.

V gene TRBV29-1 combines with J gene TRBJ2-6; D unresolved. The CDR3 runs to 14 residues. Trimming took off 5 bases at V and 0 bases at J, with 8 bases between the two ends. Per the germline V gene, CDR1 is SQVTM and CDR2 is ANQGSEA. CDR3 in DNA: TGCAGCGTTAAAGCTTCCTCTGGGGCCAACGTCCTGACTTTC. It specifies CSVKASSGANVLTF.

The CDR3 coding sequence is TGTGCCAGTAGTACTCAACAGGGGGGGAGTTATGGCTACACCTTC. Residues: CASSTQQGGSYGYTF. The chain recombines TRBV19 with TRBJ1-2; 8 nucleotides line up with TRBD1. Germline CDR1 is LNHDA and CDR2 is SQIVND (reference sequence). V shed 4 bases, J shed 5 bases, and the junction held 9 bases outside the gene matches. This CDR3 contains 15 residues.

The chain's CDR3 is CASSITGTQAYEQYF. CDR3 nucleotide sequence: TGTGCCAGTAGTATAACCGGGACACAAGCCTACGAGCAGTACTTC. J is TRBJ2-7 and V is TRBV19, with TRBD1 as a possible D gene (6 bases). The CDR3 consists of 15 residues. CDR1 and CDR2 (germline): LNHDA, SQIVND (reference sequence). V was cut by 2 bases and J by 2 bases, with 13 bases left in between.

The chain uses TRBV28 and TRBJ1-6; D uncertain. Germline CDR1 reads MDHEN; CDR2 reads SYDVKM. The CDR3 has 12 residues. V was shortened by 3 bases and J by 8 bases, with 5 bases between the two germline ends. The DNA of the CDR3 is TGTGCCAGCAGTTTCCTAGATTCACCCCTCCACTTT. The encoded protein is CASSFLDSPLHF.

This chain connects TRBV9 to TRBJ1-1; no reliable D call. Trimming took off 0 bases at V and 0 bases at J, with 15 bases between the two ends. The CDR3 totals 17 residues. CDR1 and CDR2 from the germline V gene are SGDLS and YYNGEE. The CDR3 nucleotides are TGTGCCAGCAGCGTAGAACCGCTTGACACTTTGAACACTGAAGCTTTCTTT. The encoded protein is CASSVEPLDTLNTEAFF.

The V call is TRBV6-2 or TRBV6-3, the J call TRBJ2-7; TRBD1 is a possible D gene (6 bases). Germline CDR1 MNHEY, CDR2 SVGEGT. V gave up 5 bases and J gave up 2 bases, with 13 bases separating them. The CDR3 is 14 amino acids. CDR3 coding DNA: TGTGCCAGCAGTCAAAAACAGGGTCCCTACGAGCAGTACTTC. It encodes CASSQKQGPYEQYF.

This chain uses TRBV28 with TRBJ1-5; D ambiguous. This CDR3 region has 15 residues. Trimming stripped 3 bases from V and 2 bases from J, with 11 bases between. The germline CDR1 and CDR2 sequences are MDHEN and SYDVKM. For the CDR3, the DNA is TGTGCCAGCAGTTTTGCGGGGTCGGGCAATCAGCCCCAGCATTTT. Its protein product is CASSFAGSGNQPQHF.

The V gene is TRBV7-2, the J gene TRBJ2-1; 10 bases match TRBD2. Germline V gene sequence: CDR1 SGHTA, CDR2 FQGNSA. Trimming removed 5 bases from V and 9 bases from J; junction bases left unmatched: 10. This CDR3 spans 15 amino acids. The CDR3 DNA reads TGTGCCAGCAGCCTTCCCAGCGGGGGGGTGGGTGAGCAGTTCTTC. Translated, it gives CASSLPSGGVGEQFF.

This clone was seen only a few times. The gene calls are TRBV29-1 and TRBJ2-5; 7 bases align to TRBD2. Germline V gene lookup returns CDR1 SQVTM and CDR2 ANQGSEA. V lost 4 bases and J lost 0; bases outside the gene matches: 2. The CDR3 sequence is 13 residues long. The CDR3 here is CSVGGGNQETQYF. In DNA, the CDR3 is TGCAGCGTTGGGGGGGGGAACCAAGAGACCCAGTACTTC.

This chain joins TRBV4-1 and TRBJ2-1; 10 bases align to TRBD2. This CDR3 has 16 amino acids. The germline gives CDR1 MGHRA, CDR2 YSYEKL. The junction had 5 bases not matched to a gene; V was cut back by 2 bases and J by 4 bases. The chain's CDR3 is CASSQRGLAVYNEQFF. The CDR3 nucleotides read TGCGCCAGCAGCCAACGAGGACTAGCGGTTTACAATGAGCAGTTCTTC.

The chain links TRBV3-1 (or the pseudogene TRBV3-2) to TRBJ2-6; 9 bases match TRBD1. V trimming: 5 bases; J trimming: 0 bases; junction bases outside the gene matches: 5. The CDR3 has 17 residues. Germline V lookup: CDR1 LGHDT, CDR2 YNNKEL (reference sequence). CDR3 coding DNA: TGTGCCAGCAGCTCCGGGACAGGGACCTCTGGGGCCAACGTCCTGACTTTC. Amino acid sequence: CASSSGTGTSGANVLTF.

This clone was seen a few times. This chain uses TRBV19 with TRBJ1-5, with TRBD1 as a possible D gene (5 bases). V dropped 3 bases and J dropped 4 bases, with 7 bases sitting between them. CDR3 length equals 13 residues. Per germline, CDR1 LNHDA and CDR2 SQIVND (reference sequence). The CDR3 coding sequence is TGTGCCAGTAGTATCGGGGGTAATCAGCCCCAGCATTTT. The encoded protein is CASSIGGNQPQHF.

V and J are TRBV5-1 and TRBJ2-3; 14 bases align to TRBD2. The CDR3 loop spans 16 amino acids. J lost 6 bases, V lost 0 bases, and 3 bases had no gene match. The germline V gene has CDR1 SGHRS and CDR2 YFSETQ. This chain's CDR3 is CASSLGTSGGTDTQYF. In nucleotides, the CDR3 is TGCGCCAGCAGCTTGGGGACTAGCGGGGGGACGGATACGCAGTATTTT.

The chain uses TRBV14 and TRBJ1-2; possible D gene TRBD1, 5 bases. Trimming pared 1 base from V and 0 bases from J, leaving 9 bases between. The CDR3 runs 15 residues. Germline V gives CDR1 SGHDN, CDR2 FVKESK. The CDR3 region is CASSQGLTANYGYTF. In nucleotides, the CDR3 is TGTGCCAGCAGCCAAGGTTTGACAGCTAACTATGGCTACACCTTC. The entire variable domain, with the rest obtained from reference TRBV14 and TRBJ1-2, is as follows: EAGVTQFPSHSVIEKGQTVTLRCDPISGHDNLYWYRRVMGKEIKFLLHFVKESKQDESGMPNNRFLAERTGGTYSTLKVQPAELEDSGVYFCASSQGLTANYGYTFGSGTRLTVV.

The chain employs TRBV11-2 and TRBJ2-3; 9 nucleotides agree with TRBD2. The CDR3 loop spans 19 amino acids. Germline CDR1 is SGHAT and CDR2 is FQNNGV. V shed 2 bases and J 0 bases; nucleotides not matched to a gene: 12. CDR3 in DNA: TGTGCCAGCAGCTTAAAGCGGGAGGCCCTCACAAAAAGCACAGATACGCAGTATTTT. It specifies CASSLKREALTKSTDTQYF.

The chain has TRBV4-3 and TRBJ2-3, with TRBD2 matching over 14 bases. This CDR3 has 17 amino acids. After removal of 1 base from V and 1 base from J, the junction contained 1 base not matched to a gene. CDR1 is LGHNA and CDR2 is YSLEER in the germline V gene. The CDR3 reads CASSQGGLAGGTDTQYF. The CDR3 nucleotides are TGCGCCAGCAGCCAAGGGGGACTAGCGGGAGGCACAGATACGCAGTATTTT.

J is TRBJ2-7 and V is TRBV9; TRBD1 agrees at 9 bases. Germline assignment: CDR1 SGDLS and CDR2 YYNGEE. V was pared by 4 bases and J by 5 bases, with 13 bases of the junction left unmatched. The CDR3 length is 16 residues. This CDR3 reads CASSIVDGQGIHEQYF. The CDR3 region has the DNA TGTGCCAGCAGCATAGTAGATGGACAGGGGATCCACGAGCAGTACTTC.

The rearrangement links TRBV4-1 to TRBJ2-4; D perhaps matches TRBD1 (6 bases). CDR1 is MGHRA, CDR2 YSYEKL, per germline. Trimming took off 0 bases at V and 1 base at J, with 22 bases between the two ends. The CDR3 runs to 20 residues. CDR3 sequence: CASSQDESGRQGKAKNIQYF. In nucleotides, the CDR3 is TGCGCCAGCAGCCAAGATGAGAGCGGACGGCAGGGGAAGGCCAAAAACATTCAGTACTTC.

CDR3 DNA: TGTGCCAGTAGTATGCCGACAGGGAGAAGCAATCAGCCCCAGCATTTT. Translated: CASSMPTGRSNQPQHF. V is TRBV19 and J is TRBJ1-5; 7 bases are a match to TRBD1. V lost 3 bases, J lost 1 base, and 6 bases stayed unmatched. CDR1 is LNHDA, CDR2 SQIVND, per germline (reference sequence). The CDR3 runs to 16 residues.

As regards this clone: Other DNA variants within this sample encode the same CDR3. This chain joins TRBV24-1 and TRBJ2-5; TRBD2 is a possible D gene (5 bases). The CDR3 consists of 16 residues. Germline V gives CDR1 KGHDR, CDR2 SFDVKD. V lost 0 bases, J lost 2 bases, and 12 bases lay in between. CDR3 in DNA: TGTGCCACCAGTGATTTGTCACGGGGTCATCAAGAGACCCAGTACTTC. Encoded protein: CATSDLSRGHQETQYF.